Each of the 20 T cell receptor beta chains below was sequenced from the same sample in a study of cytomegalovirus exposure and HLA in healthy donors. The primer mix had 60 Vbeta and 13 Jbeta primers. Clones were sequenced by immunoSEQ multiplex PCR, and TCRdb holds only the in-frame ones, with some missing. This table holds over 90,000 clones, approximately 72% found once. The sample comprised PBMCs. These receptors were taken from a woman in her sixties or seventies in good health and CMV-seropositive.

The chain uses TRBV6-4 and TRBJ2-3; 8 bases are shared with TRBD2. The CDR3 spans 16 residues. In germline, CDR1 is MRHNA, CDR2 SNTAGT. Trimming at V came to 5 bases and at J to 5 bases, leaving 12 bases not matched to a gene. In DNA form, the CDR3 reads TGTGCCAGCAGTCGTACCCCAGCGGGAGAGCAAGATACGCAGTATTTT. Its protein is CASSRTPAGEQDTQYF.

In this sample, this clone turned up once. The CDR3 sequence is CASSLAGRGTEAFF. CDR3 bases: TGCGCCAGCAGCTTGGCGGGCAGGGGAACTGAAGCTTTCTTT. This chain joins TRBV5-1 and TRBJ1-1; tentative D call: TRBD1 (6 bases). Trimming took off 0 bases at V and 5 bases at J, with 11 bases between the two ends. CDR1 and CDR2 from the germline V gene are SGHRS and YFSETQ. The CDR3 is 14 amino acids.

V gene TRBV27 combines with J gene TRBJ2-5; 12 bases are a match to TRBD2. CDR3 length: 17 amino acids. V was pared by 2 bases and J by 6 bases, with 10 bases of the junction left unmatched. The germline CDR1 and CDR2 sequences are MNHEY and SMNVEV (reference sequence). The CDR3 spells CASSLGGGLAGMKTQYF. The CDR3 DNA sequence: TGTGCCAGCAGTTTAGGGGGCGGACTAGCGGGGATGAAGACCCAGTACTTC.

The chain employs TRBV5-4 and TRBJ2-2; D is undetermined. The germline V and J ends were trimmed by 0 bases and 6 bases, with 3 bases remaining between them. CDR1 and CDR2 from the germline V gene are SGHNT and YYREEE (reference sequence). The CDR3 contains 12 residues. For the CDR3, the DNA is TGTGCCAGCAGCTTGGGGCCCGGGGAGCTGTTTTTT. Residues: CASSLGPGELFF. The full variable domain, rest sourced from reference TRBV5-4 and TRBJ2-2, is ETGVTQSPTHLIKTRGQQVTLRCSSQSGHNTVSWYQQALGQGPQFIFQYYREEENGRGNFPPRFSGLQFPNYSSELNVNALELDDSALYLCASSLGPGELFFGEGSRLTVL.

The V and J genes are TRBV5-1 and TRBJ2-1, with TRBD2 matching 7 bases. J lost 8 bases, V lost 2 bases, and 10 bases had no gene match. CDR3 length equals 15 residues. Germline V lookup: CDR1 SGHRS, CDR2 YFSETQ. CDR3 amino acids: CASSFSGGDGHEQFF. In DNA form, the CDR3 reads TGCGCCAGCAGCTTTAGTGGGGGGGATGGCCATGAGCAGTTCTTC.

The chain employs TRBV11-2 and TRBJ1-2, with D unclear. The CDR3 is made up of 13 amino acids. The V gene lost 1 base and the J gene lost 8 bases, with 11 bases spanning the gap. Germline loops: CDR1 SGHAT, CDR2 FQNNGV. The CDR3 DNA is TGTGCCAGCAGCTTAGTGGACCGGGGAGGCTACACCTTC. It translates to CASSLVDRGGYTF. Combining the CDR3 with reference TRBV11-2 and TRBJ1-2 gives the whole variable domain EAGVAQSPRYKIIEKRQSVAFWCNPISGHATLYWYQQILGQGPKLLIQFQNNGVVDDSQLPKDRFSAERLKGVDSTLKIQPAKLEDSAVYLCASSLVDRGGYTFGSGTRLTVV.

The chain has TRBV7-9 and TRBJ2-7; D is unclear. This CDR3 contains 14 residues. CDR1 SEHNR and CDR2 FQNEAQ come from the germline V gene (reference sequence). The V gene lost 3 bases and the J gene lost 0 bases, with 9 bases spanning the gap. CDR3 nucleotides: TGTGCCAGCAGCTTCTCCGAGAGCTCCTACGAGCAGTACTTC. It is translated as CASSFSESSYEQYF.

The genes are TRBV6-6 and TRBJ1-6; no clear D. The V and J ends lost 5 bases and 5 bases respectively, with 13 bases between them. The CDR3 is made up of 15 amino acids. The germline V gene encodes CDR1 MNHNY and CDR2 SVGAGI (reference sequence). This CDR3 is CASSKWTADNSPLHF. The CDR3 DNA reads TGTGCCAGCAGTAAATGGACTGCTGATAATTCACCCCTCCACTTT.

The chain combines TRBV2 with TRBJ2-7; 7 bases agree with TRBD1. Looked up from germline, CDR1 is SNHLY and CDR2 is FYNNEI. The CDR3 length is 12 residues. The V gene end was trimmed by 3 bases and the J gene end by 11 bases; junction bases not matched to a gene: 7. CDR3 nucleotide sequence: TGTGCCAGCAGTGATTCAGGGGGTAAGGAGTACTTC. Amino acid sequence: CASSDSGGKEYF.

On this clone: The junction and the germline gene differ at one end; a read error may be behind it. The genes are TRBV7-9 and TRBJ1-1, with TRBD1 as a possible D gene (5 bases). CDR3 size: 12 residues. CDR1 SEHNR and CDR2 FQNEAQ come from the germline V gene (reference sequence). The CDR3 DNA reads as TGTTCCAGCAGCTTAGGGGCGGAGGGAGCTTTCTTT. This translates into CSSSLGAEGAFF.

The genes are TRBV7-2 and TRBJ1-6; 8 bases are a match to TRBD1. The CDR3 has 15 residues. Looked up from germline, CDR1 is SGHTA and CDR2 is FQGNSA. With 5 bases clipped from V and 7 bases from J, the junction kept 7 bases outside the gene matches. The CDR3 protein is CASSTGQGTNSPLHF. In nucleotides, the CDR3 is TGTGCCAGCAGCACAGGACAGGGTACGAATTCACCCCTCCACTTT.

The chain combines TRBV5-1 with TRBJ1-2; a weak D match, TRBD1 (5 bases). The V gene lost 4 bases and the J gene lost 6 bases, with 22 bases spanning the gap. Per the germline V gene, CDR1 is SGHRS and CDR2 is YFSETQ. CDR3 length equals 16 residues. The CDR3 DNA reads TGCGCCAGCAGCCCTGGGGCCAGGATTGATTCGGATGGCTACACCTTC. This encodes CASSPGARIDSDGYTF.

J is TRBJ2-3 and V is TRBV6-1, with 7 positions matching TRBD1. The germline gives CDR1 MNHNS, CDR2 SASEGT. The CDR3 consists of 13 residues. The V gene end was trimmed by 5 bases and the J gene end by 1 base; junction bases not matched to a gene: 0. The CDR3 reads CASSTGGTDTQYF. CDR3 nucleotide sequence: TGTGCCAGCAGTACAGGGGGCACAGATACGCAGTATTTT.

The V call is TRBV7-9, the J call TRBJ1-3; maybe TRBD1 (6 bases). The germline V gene encodes CDR1 SEHNR and CDR2 FQNEAQ (reference sequence). V dropped 5 bases and J dropped 0 bases, with 11 bases sitting between them. The CDR3 is made up of 15 amino acids. CDR3 DNA sequence: TGTGCCAGCAGCCCGGGGACACTCTCTGGAAACACCATATATTTT. It translates to CASSPGTLSGNTIYF. Full variable domain (missing parts from reference TRBV7-9 and TRBJ1-3): DTGVSQNPRHKITKRGQNVTFRCDPISEHNRLYWYRQTLGQGPEFLTYFQNEAQLEKSRLLSDRFSAERPKGSFSTLEIQRTEQGDSAMYLCASSPGTLSGNTIYFGEGSWLTVV.

This clone was seen a few times. The V call is TRBV2, the J call TRBJ2-1; 13 positions match TRBD2. The length of the CDR3 is 14 residues. The V segment lost 6 bases and the J segment 13 bases; nucleotides outside the gene matches: 9. The germline gives CDR1 SNHLY, CDR2 FYNNEI. Written as DNA, the CDR3 is TGTGCCAGCAGGGACGGACTAGCGGGAGTTCGCCAGTTCTTC. This translates into CASRDGLAGVRQFF.

This rearrangement joins TRBV5-5 to TRBJ2-3; the match to TRBD1 covers 7 bases. This CDR3 region has 17 residues. Germline V gives CDR1 SGHKS, CDR2 YYEKEE (reference sequence). V lost 4 bases to trimming and J lost 1 base; unmatched junction nucleotides: 12. Written as DNA, the CDR3 is TGTGCCAGCAGCATCCCCTCAGGACAGGCTTGCACAGATACGCAGTATTTT. Translating it yields CASSIPSGQACTDTQYF.

This chain connects TRBV29-1 to TRBJ2-1, with TRBD2 matching 11 bases. This CDR3 comprises 17 residues. CDR1 and CDR2 from the germline V gene are SQVTM and ANQGSEA. V dropped 0 bases and J dropped 6; count of bases not matched to a gene: 10. The CDR3 protein is CSVEDRLAGGPINEQFF. The CDR3 DNA reads as TGCAGCGTTGAAGATCGATTAGCGGGAGGGCCTATCAATGAGCAGTTCTTC.

The chain carries TRBV7-9 and TRBJ2-5, with TRBD2 identical over 11 bases. The CDR3 contains 17 residues. Trimming cost V 1 base and J 1 base; bases outside gene matches: 5. The germline gives CDR1 SEHNR, CDR2 FQNEAQ (reference sequence). CDR3 loop: CASSLGTSGPTQETQYF. CDR3 in DNA: TGTGCCAGCAGCTTAGGGACTAGCGGGCCAACCCAAGAGACCCAGTACTTC.

V and J are TRBV28 and TRBJ2-7, with a possible D match to TRBD1 (6 bases). From germline, CDR1 is MDHEN and CDR2 SYDVKM. This CDR3 has 14 residues. Deletions cut 6 bases from V and 2 bases from J, with 14 bases between. CDR3 sequence reads: CASRKTGPTYEQYF. Written as DNA, the CDR3 is TGTGCCAGCAGGAAAACAGGGCCAACCTACGAGCAGTACTTC.

The gene calls are TRBV27 and TRBJ2-7; 7 bases fit TRBD2. The germline CDR1 and CDR2 sequences are MNHEY and SMNVEV (reference sequence). Trimming at V came to 5 bases and at J to 4 bases, leaving 5 bases not matched to a gene. This CDR3 comprises 13 residues. The chain's CDR3 is CASSPGGGYEQYF. The DNA for the CDR3 is TGTGCCAGCAGTCCGGGAGGTGGGTACGAGCAGTACTTC.